The entry below gives a single T cell receptor (beta chain) sequence along with its context. Its antigen is unidentified. The data are from a study of shared clonotypes between healthy human individuals. Study-level points and caveats: Some naive CD4 clonotypes, around 4.7%, turned up in common across a few donors.

V trimming: 10 bases; J trimming: 10 bases; junction bases outside the gene matches: 13. The CDR3 runs 14 residues. Germline CDR1 reads SEHNR; CDR2 reads FQNEAQ (reference sequence). Sequencing was performed with immunoSEQ multiplex PCR; in TCRdb, only in-frame clones are kept and a portion is missing. The sample shows about 680,000 clones, around 92% of them seen only once. Positive CCR7 selection of CD45RO-negative cells yielded the naive CD8 cells, and terminally differentiated effector memory CD45RA+ cells were excluded. The rearrangement uses TRBV7-9 and TRBJ2-1; 10 nucleotides match TRBD2. The specimen sequenced was naive CD8+ T cells sorted from blood. The sequence came from a man aged 25-45 years in good health. CDR3 loop: CATSSRAGGHEQFF. CDR3 bases: TGTGCCACCAGTAGTCGAGCGGGAGGGCACGAGCAGTTCTTC.